This T cell receptor (beta chain) appears in the sequencing data of a study of CD8 T cells in ankylosing spondylitis. Study outcomes and limitations: Matched ankylosing spondylitis synovial fluid reportedly contained a significantly enriched population of disease-linked clones. Some of these motif variants have turned up before, in reports on reactive arthritis synovial fluid and blood. Clones linked to disease, bearing a CD8+ phenotype, were relatively rare in peripheral blood. Apparently characteristic of ankylosing spondylitis blood was a TCR beta motif (about 8 highly homologous variants).

MiXCR, run by TCRdb on the 5' RACE reads, gives a single entry per CDR3 protein. The top ten hold over 6.5% of the sample, which has approximately 500,000 distinct CDR3 sequences, approximately 11% seen once. About this clonotype: Its antigen is unknown.

V lost 4 bases and J lost 6, with 17 bases in between. Germline V gives CDR1 SGHRS, CDR2 YFSETQ. This CDR3 region has 14 residues. The gene calls are TRBV5-1 and TRBJ2-7; TRBD1 might be the D (6 bases). The sample taken for sequencing was blood, either unsorted or a sorted T cell fraction (not recorded which). The TCR comes from a male donor with ankylosing spondylitis. The CDR3, as DNA: TGCGCCAGCAGCCCCCTAACAGGGAACGGCGAGCAGTACGTC. This gives the protein CASSPLTGNGEQYV.